Below, 30 T cell receptor beta chains from the same sample are listed, as sequenced in a study of T-cell memory formation after mild COVID-19. In TCRdb, the 5' RACE reads were re-called with MiXCR into one record per CDR3 protein. The top ten hold approximately 3.4% of the sample, which has approximately 230,000 distinct CDR3 sequences, about 15% seen once. Specimen: PBMCs or a T cell subset sorted from them (not recorded which). The receptors here all came from a man aged 18 to 29 who had mild COVID-19 (a few samples of this study predate the infection). Cell type and time point are not known.

The chain employs TRBV7-9 and TRBJ1-3; D is unclear. V lost 2 bases, J lost 0 bases, and 14 bases lay in between. Germline V gives CDR1 SEHNR, CDR2 FQNEAQ (reference sequence). The CDR3 sequence is 17 residues long. The CDR3 coding sequence is TGTGCCAGCAGCTTAATTACCCTAGTTTACTCTGGAAACACCATATATTTT. Translating gives CASSLITLVYSGNTIYF.

This clonotype turned up a few times. The gene calls are TRBV2 and TRBJ2-7, with D perhaps matching TRBD1 (6 bases). V lost 5 bases and J lost 1, with 12 bases in between. CDR1 SNHLY and CDR2 FYNNEI come from the germline V gene. The CDR3 has 14 amino acids. CDR3 sequence reads: CASSLPTGSYEQYF. The CDR3 DNA sequence: TGTGCCAGCAGTCTTCCGACAGGATCCTACGAGCAGTACTTC.

V usage is TRBV15 and J usage is TRBJ2-1, with no clear D. The V end lost 5 bases, the J end lost 9 bases, and 8 bases lay between the germline ends. CDR1 LNHNV and CDR2 YYDKDF come from the germline V gene (reference sequence). The CDR3 is made up of 11 amino acids. The CDR3 reads CATSQDGEQFF. DNA for the CDR3: TGTGCCACCAGCCAGGATGGTGAGCAGTTCTTC.

In its sample, this clonotype was seen a few times. This chain connects TRBV24-1 to TRBJ2-2; D call uncertain. Germline V gene sequence: CDR1 KGHDR, CDR2 SFDVKD. V was cut by 4 bases and J by 8 bases, with 10 bases left in between. This CDR3 region has 13 residues. The CDR3 coding sequence is TGTGCCACCAGTGAAGACGGAGAAGGGGAGCTGTTTTTT. This sequence encodes CATSEDGEGELFF.

The gene calls are TRBV29-1 and TRBJ1-2; TRBD1 aligns across 7 bases. Trimming removed 5 bases from V and 0 bases from J; junction bases left unmatched: 6. The V gene's germline CDR1 is SQVTM and CDR2 ANQGSEA. CDR3 length: 14 residues. CDR3 sequence reads: CSVSTGPANYGYTF. In DNA, the CDR3 is TGCAGCGTTTCGACAGGGCCAGCTAACTATGGCTACACCTTC.

This clonotype was seen more than once but under ten times. The V and J genes are TRBV6-5 and TRBJ2-2, with TRBD1 matching over 8 bases. The V gene end was trimmed by 4 bases and the J gene end by 5 bases; junction bases not matched to a gene: 6. This CDR3 comprises 15 residues. The germline CDR1 and CDR2 sequences are MNHEY and SVGAGI. CDR3 region: CASSLTGVITGELFF. CDR3 in DNA: TGTGCCAGCAGTTTGACAGGGGTGATAACCGGGGAGCTGTTTTTT.

Worth noting for this clonotype: Germline and junction disagree at one end, which may indicate a read error. The genes are TRBV7-7 and TRBJ2-6; the D call may be TRBD1 or TRBD2 (5 bases each). Looked up from germline, CDR1 is SSHAT and CDR2 is FNYEAQ (reference sequence). This CDR3 has 19 amino acids. Written as DNA, the CDR3 is TGTGCTAGCAGCCCAGACCGAAGGGGCACTAGCTCTGGGGCCAACGTCCTGACTTTC. Amino acid sequence: CASSPDRRGTSSGANVLTF.

V is TRBV28 and J is TRBJ1-4, with a weak D call TRBD1 (5 bases). Germline CDR1 reads MDHEN; CDR2 reads SYDVKM. The CDR3 spans 13 residues. Between the trimmed V and J ends, which lost 4 bases and 7 bases, there was a span of 10 bases. Here the CDR3 reads CASSSGFLEKLFF. As DNA, the CDR3 is TGTGCCAGCAGTTCAGGGTTCCTTGAAAAACTGTTTTTT.

The chain is built from TRBV5-6 and TRBJ2-4; the D gene could be TRBD1 or TRBD2 (5 bases each). This CDR3 contains 16 residues. The ends were cut back, 0 bases at V and 1 base at J, with 11 bases in the middle. Germline V gene sequence: CDR1 SGHDT, CDR2 YYEEEE. The CDR3 DNA reads as TGTGCCAGCAGCTTGGTATCGTGGGACGCCAAAAACATTCAGTACTTC. It specifies CASSLVSWDAKNIQYF.

This clonotype showed up just a few times. The J gene is TRBJ2-7, the V gene TRBV18, with 7 bases matching TRBD1. The germline V gene encodes CDR1 KGHSH and CDR2 LQKENI. Trimming took 5 bases from V and 2 from J; bases not matched to a gene: 6. This CDR3 has 14 amino acids. The CDR3 sequence is CASSSRQGTYEQYV. Here the CDR3 DNA reads TGTGCCAGCTCATCCCGACAGGGTACCTACGAGCAGTACGTC.

This clonotype was picked up a small number of times. V and J are TRBV29-1 and TRBJ2-6, with 8 bases lining up with TRBD1. Germline CDR1 is SQVTM and CDR2 is ANQGSEA. The trim removed 7 bases at V and 4 bases at J, leaving 6 bases unmatched. The CDR3 runs to 14 residues. CDR3 loop: CSAPGGSGANVLTF. CDR3 bases: TGCAGCGCGCCAGGGGGCTCGGGGGCCAACGTCCTGACTTTC.

The chain uses TRBV7-8 and TRBJ2-2; no firm D call. The V end was cut by 2 bases, the J end by 8 bases, with 6 bases between. The CDR3 totals 12 residues. Germline V gene sequence: CDR1 SGHVS, CDR2 FQNEAQ. The CDR3 sequence is CASSLRLGELFF. The CDR3 nucleotides are TGTGCCAGCAGCTTACGTCTTGGGGAGCTGTTTTTT.

This sequence joins TRBV12-3 or TRBV12-4 and TRBJ1-3; D is uncertain. CDR3 length equals 12 residues. Trimming stripped 5 bases from V and 16 bases from J, with 18 bases between. The CDR3 DNA reads as TGTGCCAGCAGTCCCCCCGTTCTTGGGAGGTATTTT. This sequence encodes CASSPPVLGRYF.

This clonotype was counted a few times. The chain combines TRBV27 with TRBJ2-5; D call uncertain. Trimming removed 6 bases at V and 4 bases at J, with 15 bases between. This CDR3 contains 14 residues. Germline CDR1 reads MNHEY; CDR2 reads SMNVEV (reference sequence). DNA of the CDR3: TGTGCCAGCAGCTCTCCCGCCCTGGGAGAGACCCAGTACTTC. It encodes CASSSPALGETQYF.

This clonotype showed up just a few times. The chain employs TRBV7-2 and TRBJ1-2; D is unresolved. V lost 4 bases, J lost 0 bases, and 12 bases lay in between. The germline gives CDR1 SGHTA, CDR2 FQGNSA. The CDR3 runs to 15 residues. The CDR3, as DNA: TGTGCCAGCAGCTCCCAAGGGAACACTAACTATGGCTACACCTTC. Amino acid sequence: CASSSQGNTNYGYTF. The whole variable domain, remainder taken from reference TRBV7-2 and TRBJ1-2, is GAGVSQSPSNKVTEKGKDVELRCDPISGHTALYWYRQSLGQGLEFLIYFQGNSAPDKSGLPSDRFSAERTGGSVSTLTIQRTQQEDSAVYLCASSSQGNTNYGYTFGSGTRLTVV.

This rearrangement joins TRBV6-6 to TRBJ2-3, with 10 bases that match TRBD2. Germline values: CDR1 MNHNY, CDR2 SVGAGI (reference sequence). The CDR3 has 15 residues. The V segment lost 6 bases and the J segment 6 bases; nucleotides outside the gene matches: 9. The CDR3, as DNA: TGTGCCAGCAGAACCAGCGGGGGGGCCCCCGATACGCAGTATTTT. Translating it yields CASRTSGGAPDTQYF.

This clonotype turned up a few times. This sequence joins TRBV20-1 and TRBJ2-3; D possibly uses TRBD1 or TRBD2 (6 bases each). The CDR3 is 15 amino acids. The V and J ends lost 2 bases and 2 bases respectively, with 14 bases between them. In germline, CDR1 is DFQATT, CDR2 SNEGSKA (reference sequence). CDR3 sequence: CSARKGGRNTDTQYF. In nucleotides, the CDR3 is TGCAGTGCTAGAAAGGGGGGCCGGAACACAGATACGCAGTATTTT.

The chain recombines TRBV27 with TRBJ1-6, with TRBD1 as a possible D gene (5 bases). V lost 1 base and J lost 10, with 8 bases in between. The CDR3 spans 13 residues. Looked up from germline, CDR1 is MNHEY and CDR2 is SMNVEV (reference sequence). The CDR3 sequence: CASSLLRGSPLHF. As DNA, the CDR3 is TGTGCCAGCAGTTTATTGAGGGGCTCACCCCTCCACTTT.

This clonotype was seen a handful of times. The chain recombines TRBV6-2 or TRBV6-3 with TRBJ2-3; TRBD1 aligns across 7 bases. The junction had 4 bases not matched to a gene; V was cut back by 1 base and J by 9 bases. Looked up from germline, CDR1 is MNHEY and CDR2 is SVGEGT. CDR3 size: 13 residues. DNA of the CDR3: TGTGCCAGCAGTTACTGGCAGGGGGACACGCAGTATTTT. Translated, it gives CASSYWQGDTQYF.

This clonotype occurred a few times. This chain connects TRBV7-2 to TRBJ1-5; D remains ambiguous. The CDR3 consists of 15 residues. Trimming took off 1 base at V and 3 bases at J, with 10 bases between the two ends. Germline CDR1 SGHTA, CDR2 FQGNSA. In DNA, the CDR3 is TGTGCCAGCAGCTTAGAGACGGGGTACAATCAGCCCCAGCATTTT. Protein product: CASSLETGYNQPQHF.

In its sample, this clonotype was seen a few times. The J gene is TRBJ2-1, the V gene TRBV5-1; weak D call: TRBD1 (6 bases). V was cut by 4 bases and J by 6 bases, with 11 bases left in between. Germline values: CDR1 SGHRS, CDR2 YFSETQ. This CDR3 comprises 13 residues. CDR3 sequence (DNA): TGCGCCAGCAGCCCGGTGACAGGCAATGAGCAGTTCTTC. Amino acids: CASSPVTGNEQFF. The whole variable domain, remainder taken from reference TRBV5-1 and TRBJ2-1, is KAGVTQTPRYLIKTRGQQVTLSCSPISGHRSVSWYQQTPGQGLQFLFEYFSETQRNKGNFPGRFSGRQFSNSRSEMNVSTLELGDSALYLCASSPVTGNEQFFGPGTRLTVL.

This sequence joins TRBV6-5 and TRBJ1-3; D is unclear. The CDR3 runs 15 residues. Germline CDR1 is MNHEY and CDR2 is SVGAGI. V lost 0 bases and J 3 bases, leaving 9 bases between the germline ends. In DNA, the CDR3 is TGTGCCAGCAGTTACTCAGTCTTTGATGGAAACACCATATATTTT. As protein: CASSYSVFDGNTIYF.

V gene TRBV4-3 combines with J gene TRBJ2-1, with D uncertain. Trimming left V 0 bases short and J 15 bases short, with 15 bases between. The CDR3 has 13 residues. Germline CDR1 and CDR2: LGHNA and YSLEER. Here the CDR3 reads CASSQDLGSFRFF. CDR3 bases: TGCGCCAGCAGCCAAGATTTAGGGTCGTTTCGGTTCTTC.

The sample holds a few counts of this clonotype. As DNA, the CDR3 is TGTGCCAGCAGCGTAGTCCCCCGGGAGACCCAGTACTTC. It specifies CASSVVPRETQYF. The chain combines TRBV9 with TRBJ2-5; unclear D gene. The CDR3 runs 13 residues. From germline, CDR1 is SGDLS and CDR2 YYNGEE. Trimming left V 0 bases short and J 5 bases short, with 8 bases between.

In its sample, this clonotype was seen many times. This chain connects TRBV18 to TRBJ2-1, with 9 nucleotides matching TRBD2. V was pared by 6 bases and J by 5 bases, with 8 bases of the junction left unmatched. Germline V gene lookup returns CDR1 KGHSH and CDR2 LQKENI. This CDR3 is 15 amino acids long. The CDR3 nucleotides are TGTGCCAGCTCGCTTAGCGGGGGCCACGACAATGAGCAGTTCTTC. Translating gives CASSLSGGHDNEQFF.

The table lists this clonotype with a few counts. The rearrangement links TRBV12-3 or TRBV12-4 to TRBJ1-2; a weak D match, TRBD1 (5 bases). V dropped 5 bases and J dropped 8 bases, with 9 bases sitting between them. This CDR3 contains 11 residues. CDR3 bases: TGTGCCAGCAGTGGGGGTGGGGGCTACACCTTC. Its translation is CASSGGGGYTF.

The rearrangement links TRBV7-8 to TRBJ2-2; a possible D gene is TRBD1 (5 bases). This CDR3 region has 16 residues. CDR1 and CDR2 (germline): SGHVS, FQNEAQ. V was clipped by 5 bases and J by 2 bases, with 15 bases between them. CDR3 sequence: CASSPTSQGNTGELFF. In DNA form, the CDR3 reads TGTGCCAGCAGCCCAACGTCTCAGGGCAACACCGGGGAGCTGTTTTTT.

This clonotype was found a few times. The chain recombines TRBV5-1 with TRBJ2-1; TRBD2 matches 13 bases. The CDR3 contains 16 residues. J lost 7 bases, V lost 1 base, and 5 bases had no gene match. The germline V gene has CDR1 SGHRS and CDR2 YFSETQ. The CDR3 loop is CASSLTSGGARNEQFF. CDR3 nucleotides: TGCGCCAGCAGCTTGACTAGCGGGGGGGCGAGGAATGAGCAGTTCTTC.

The chain couples TRBV29-1 to TRBJ2-3; D call uncertain. The germline V gene encodes CDR1 SQVTM and CDR2 ANQGSEA. This CDR3 region has 10 residues. V shed 4 bases and J shed 4 bases, with 3 bases lying between them. The chain's CDR3 is CSVGSDTQYF. In DNA, the CDR3 is TGCAGCGTTGGGTCAGATACGCAGTATTTT.

This clonotype was picked up a small number of times. CDR3: CASSQPRRRAANTEAFF. DNA of the CDR3: TGCGCCAGCAGCCAACCGAGGCGCAGGGCGGCGAACACTGAAGCTTTCTTT. The chain is built from TRBV4-1 and TRBJ1-1, with D tentatively TRBD1 (5 bases). In germline, CDR1 is MGHRA, CDR2 YSYEKL. The CDR3 runs 17 residues. V dropped 2 bases and J dropped 1 base, with 17 bases sitting between them.